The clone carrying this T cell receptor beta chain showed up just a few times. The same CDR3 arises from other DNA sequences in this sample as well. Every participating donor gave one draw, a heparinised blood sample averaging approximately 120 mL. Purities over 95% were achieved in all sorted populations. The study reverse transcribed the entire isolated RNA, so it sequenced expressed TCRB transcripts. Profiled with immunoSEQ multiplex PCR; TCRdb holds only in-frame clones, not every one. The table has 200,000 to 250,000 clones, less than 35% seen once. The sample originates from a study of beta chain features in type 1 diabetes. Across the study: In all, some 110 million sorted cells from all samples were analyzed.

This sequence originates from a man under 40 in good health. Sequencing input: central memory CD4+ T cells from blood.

The CDR3 DNA follows: TGTGCCAGCAGTTACGCAGGGGAGCAGTTCTTC. Its protein is CASSYAGEQFF. The chain uses TRBV6-5 and TRBJ2-1, with D tentatively TRBD1 (5 bases). CDR1 and CDR2 from the germline V gene are MNHEY and SVGAGI. This CDR3 has 11 amino acids. Deletions cut 2 bases from V and 10 bases from J, with 6 bases between.